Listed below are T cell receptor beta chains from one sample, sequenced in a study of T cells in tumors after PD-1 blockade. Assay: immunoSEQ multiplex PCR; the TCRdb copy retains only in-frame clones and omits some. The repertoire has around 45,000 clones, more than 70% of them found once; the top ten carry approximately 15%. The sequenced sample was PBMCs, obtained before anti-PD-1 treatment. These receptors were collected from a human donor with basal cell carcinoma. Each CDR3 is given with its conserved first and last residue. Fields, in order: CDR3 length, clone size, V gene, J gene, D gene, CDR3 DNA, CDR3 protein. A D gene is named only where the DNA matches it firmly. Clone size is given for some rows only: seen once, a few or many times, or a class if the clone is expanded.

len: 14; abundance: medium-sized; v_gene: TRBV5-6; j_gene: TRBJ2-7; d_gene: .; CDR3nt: TGTGCCAGCAGCGCGATAGGACAGACCTACGAGCAGTACTTC; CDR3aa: CASSAIGQTYEQYF
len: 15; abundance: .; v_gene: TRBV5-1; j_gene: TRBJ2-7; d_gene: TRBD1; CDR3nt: TGCGCCAGCAGCCCGAGGGGGCAGGGGGCCTACGAGCAGTACTTC; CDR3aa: CASSPRGQGAYEQYF
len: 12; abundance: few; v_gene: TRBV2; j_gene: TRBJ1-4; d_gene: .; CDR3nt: TGTGCCAGCCAACGGGCGAATGAAAAACTGTTTTTT; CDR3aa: CASQRANEKLFF
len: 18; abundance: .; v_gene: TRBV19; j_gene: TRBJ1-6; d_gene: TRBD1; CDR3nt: TGTGCCAGTAGTATTGAGCCGCCGGGACAGGGGTATAATTCACCCCTCCACTTT; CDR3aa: CASSIEPPGQGYNSPLHF
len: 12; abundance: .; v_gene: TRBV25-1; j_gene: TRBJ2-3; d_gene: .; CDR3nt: TGTGCCAGCAGTGAAAGCACAGATACGCAGTATTTT; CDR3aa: CASSESTDTQYF
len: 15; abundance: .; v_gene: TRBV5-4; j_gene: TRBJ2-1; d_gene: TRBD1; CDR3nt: TGTGCCAGCAGTTTAGCCGGGACAGGGGTCCATGAGCAGTTCTTC; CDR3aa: CASSLAGTGVHEQFF
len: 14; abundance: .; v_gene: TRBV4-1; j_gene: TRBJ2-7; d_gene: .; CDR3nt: TGCGCCAGCAGCCAAGAAAGACTGAATTACGAGCAGTACTTC; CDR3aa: CASSQERLNYEQYF
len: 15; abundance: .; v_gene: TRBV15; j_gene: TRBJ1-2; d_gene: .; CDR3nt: TGTGCCACCAGCAGAGGCGGCGCCGAGGGCTATGGCTACACCTTC; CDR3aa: CATSRGGAEGYGYTF
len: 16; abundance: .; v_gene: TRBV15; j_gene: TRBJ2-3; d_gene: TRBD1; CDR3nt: TGTGCCACCAGCGGGGACAGGGGGCCTCACACAGATACGCAGTATTTT; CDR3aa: CATSGDRGPHTDTQYF
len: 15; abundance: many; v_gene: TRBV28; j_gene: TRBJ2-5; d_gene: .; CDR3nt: TGTGCCAGCAGTTTACCTGGACAACTCCAAGAGACCCAGTACTTC; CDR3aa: CASSLPGQLQETQYF
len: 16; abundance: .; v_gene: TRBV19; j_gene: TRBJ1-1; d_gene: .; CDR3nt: TGTGCCAGTAGATTCGATTCCATCCAGGGTGGCACTGAAGCTTTCTTT; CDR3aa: CASRFDSIQGGTEAFF
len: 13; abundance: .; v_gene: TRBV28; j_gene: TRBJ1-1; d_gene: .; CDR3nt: TGTGCCAGCGCCCCAGGGTCGGGCACTGAAGCTTTCTTT; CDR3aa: CASAPGSGTEAFF
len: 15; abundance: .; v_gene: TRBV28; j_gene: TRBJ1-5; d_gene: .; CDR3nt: TGTGCCAGCAGTTTAGCCGACAGTAGCAATCAGCCCCAGCATTTT; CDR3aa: CASSLADSSNQPQHF
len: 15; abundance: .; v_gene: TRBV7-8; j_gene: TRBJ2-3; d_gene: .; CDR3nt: TGTGCCAGCAGCTCCGCGGCACACGGCACAGATACGCAGTATTTT; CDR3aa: CASSSAAHGTDTQYF
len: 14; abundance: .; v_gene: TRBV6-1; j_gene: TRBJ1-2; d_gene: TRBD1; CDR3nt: TGTGCCAGCAGTGACGGGACAGGGGGCTATGGCTACACCTTC; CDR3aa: CASSDGTGGYGYTF
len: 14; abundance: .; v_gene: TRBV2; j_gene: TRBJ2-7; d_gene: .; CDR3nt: TGTGCCAGCAGTGGAGCCCCGCCGTACTACGAGCAGTACTTC; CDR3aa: CASSGAPPYYEQYF
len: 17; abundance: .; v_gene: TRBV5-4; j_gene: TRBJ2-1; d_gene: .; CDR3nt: TGTGCCAGCAGCTCACCACCGGGGCCTGGGGGTTACAATGAGCAGTTCTTC; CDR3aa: CASSSPPGPGGYNEQFF
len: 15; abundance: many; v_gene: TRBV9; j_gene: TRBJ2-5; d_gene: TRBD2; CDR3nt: TGTGCCAGCAGCGTAGGAGCGGGGAGTCTGGAGACCCAGTACTTC; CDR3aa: CASSVGAGSLETQYF